One and the same sample provided the 32 T cell receptor beta chains below, sequenced in a study of tumor-infiltrating lymphocytes in primary liver carcinoma. TCR beta cDNA was reverse-transcribed from roughly 520 ng of total RNA. The reaction used a constant-region primer and ProtoScript II reverse transcriptase. The TCR beta library was amplified through three nested multiplex PCR rounds in a modified ARM-PCR procedure. For roughly 10 cycles apiece, the opening two PCR rounds ran with TRBV1-TRBV30 forward primers and a C-beta reverse primer. TCRdb redid the calling of the multiplex PCR reads with MiXCR, one entry per CDR3 protein. The data show 45,000 or so distinct CDR3 sequences, approximately 70% seen once. Scientists recovered RNA and DNA together from approximately 20-30 mg of unsorted bulk tissue. Sequencing was done on a sample of liver tumor tissue from sampling region 2. Described subset: tumor region T2, inferior pole. The receptors originated from a middle-aged man with primary liver carcinoma and hepatitis B virus infection.

Note on this clonotype: The CDR3 does not end in the conserved phenylalanine or tryptophan, so this is likely a read error. CDR3 in DNA: TGTACCAGCAGTTGCTCGAGGGGGAGGAATGAGCAGTTCTTA. Its protein product is CTSSCSRGRNEQFL. The chain is built from TRBV6-6 and TRBJ2-1; D may be TRBD1 or TRBD2 (6 bases each). In germline, CDR1 is MNHNY, CDR2 SVGAGI (reference sequence). This CDR3 comprises 14 residues.

This rearrangement joins TRBV10-3 to TRBJ2-7; maybe TRBD2 (5 bases). Germline CDR1 reads ENHRY; CDR2 reads SYGVKD. The CDR3 loop spans 13 amino acids. Trimming shortened V by 4 bases and J by 10 bases, and 17 bases separated the two germline ends. The CDR3 DNA is TGTGCCATCAGTGGGCCCGGGAAGCGCGAACAGTACTTC. Its protein product is CAISGPGKREQYF.

This clonotype was detected ten times or more. The CDR3 sequence is CSVEVGGRASGEQFF. In DNA, the CDR3 is TGCAGCGTTGAGGTGGGCGGGAGGGCCAGCGGTGAGCAGTTCTTC. V and J are TRBV29-1 and TRBJ2-1; TRBD2 matches 9 bases. V shed 3 bases, J shed 9 bases, and the junction held 12 bases outside the gene matches. Germline V gives CDR1 SQVTM, CDR2 ANQGSEA. There are 15 residues in the CDR3.

This clonotype has a single count. The chain carries TRBV29-1 and TRBJ2-7; D tentatively fits TRBD1 or TRBD2 (5 bases each). CDR3 length equals 16 residues. Germline V gives CDR1 SQVTM, CDR2 ANQGSEA. V gave up 7 bases and J gave up 1 base, with 23 bases separating them. CDR3 loop: CSATTYGTGTSYEQYF. CDR3 DNA: TGCAGCGCCACGACATATGGGACCGGCACTTCCTACGAGCAGTACTTC.

Note on this clonotype: Germline and junction disagree at one end, which may indicate a read error. The chain carries TRBV29-1 and TRBJ2-7, with 7 bases fitting TRBD1. The germline V gene encodes CDR1 SQVTM and CDR2 ANQGSEA. This CDR3 contains 11 residues. CDR3 in DNA: TGCAGCGGGATAGGGGGCTACGAGCAATACTTC. This sequence encodes CSGIGGYEQYF.

Of note for this clonotype: At one boundary the junction diverges from the germline segment, which might be a read error. This chain's CDR3 is CASSLWGGNIVEQYF. CDR3 coding DNA: TGCGCCAGCAGTTTATGGGGCGGGAACATAGTCGAGCAGTACTTT. V is TRBV28 and J is TRBJ2-7, with D perhaps TRBD2 (6 bases). This CDR3 is built from 15 residues. Per germline, CDR1 MDHEN and CDR2 SYDVKM. Variable domain in full (rest from reference TRBV28 and TRBJ2-7): DVKVTQSSRYLVKRTGEKVFLECVQDMDHENMFWYRQDPGLGLRLIYFSYDVKMKEKGDIPEGYSVSREKKERFSLILESASTNQTSMYLCASSLWGGNIVEQYFGPGTRLTVT.

In DNA, the CDR3 is TGTGCCAGCAGTCCCCTCGTGGGGGGGGGGTTCACCCTCCACTTT. It is translated as CASSPLVGGGFTLHF. The chain joins TRBV12-3 or TRBV12-4 to TRBJ1-6; maybe TRBD1 (5 bases). This CDR3 region has 15 residues. The ends were cut back, 5 bases at V and 14 bases at J, with 22 bases in the middle.

In regard to this clonotype: This CDR3 fails to terminate in the conserved phenylalanine or tryptophan, so it likely reflects a read error. The chain carries TRBV10-1 and TRBJ2-2; D unclear. The V end was cut by 5 bases, the J end by 3 bases, with 10 bases between. This CDR3 region has 14 residues. Germline CDR1 WNHNN, CDR2 SYGVQD (reference sequence). CDR3 residues: CASSPGSDTGELFL. The DNA of the CDR3 is TGCGCCAGCAGTCCCGGGTCGGACACCGGGGAGCTGTTTTTG.

V usage is TRBV6-6 and J usage is TRBJ1-1, with a weak D call TRBD1 (6 bases). V was trimmed by 7 bases and J by 8 bases, leaving 20 bases between them. CDR3 length: 14 amino acids. Germline-derived CDR1 and CDR2 are MNHNY and SVGAGI (reference sequence). Here the CDR3 DNA reads TGTGCCAGCATTGGGTCAGGGGTAAGGACCGAAGCTTTCTTT. This codes for CASIGSGVRTEAFF.

This clonotype was found once. V and J are TRBV6-5 and TRBJ1-3; 8 bases are shared with TRBD1. Trimming cost V 9 bases and J 2 bases; bases outside gene matches: 18. CDR3 length: 18 amino acids. Per the germline V gene, CDR1 is MNHEY and CDR2 is SVGAGI. For the CDR3, the DNA is TGTGCCAGAAGTGACGGTCCGAGGACAGGGATCGCTGGAAACACCATATATTTT. Amino acids: CARSDGPRTGIAGNTIYF.

As regards this clonotype: Since no conserved phenylalanine or tryptophan closes the CDR3, a read error is the likely cause. It is unclear where the CDR3 begins or ends on the DNA, so no DNA is shown, and the CDR3 is as TCRdb lists it. The chain joins TRBV12-3 or TRBV12-4 to TRBJ2-7; the table calls TRBD1, which could not be checked here. Ends included, the CDR3 has 14 residues. The CDR3 loop reads CASSPCGGPYEQYL.

As regards this clonotype: The junction differs from germline at one of its ends, possibly a read error. The chain joins TRBV6-6 to TRBJ2-7; 10 bases fit TRBD2. CDR3 length: 16 residues. Germline V gene lookup returns CDR1 MNHNY and CDR2 SVGAGI (reference sequence). This chain's CDR3 is CASSHRAGGPTYKQYF. In DNA form, the CDR3 reads TGTGCCAGTAGTCATCGAGCGGGAGGGCCAACCTACAAGCAGTACTTC.

This clonotype qualifies as medium-sized. V is TRBV12-3 or TRBV12-4 and J is TRBJ1-1; TRBD1 matches 7 bases. This CDR3 spans 14 amino acids. With V trimmed by 7 bases and J by 1 base, 6 bases remained unmatched. This CDR3 is CASTLGQENTEAFF. DNA for the CDR3: TGTGCCAGCACCCTAGGACAGGAGAACACTGAAGCTTTCTTT.

This clonotype was picked up a small number of times. The chain employs TRBV11-3 and TRBJ2-1, with D hard to call. The V end was cut by 1 base, the J end by 0 bases, with 13 bases between. The CDR3 sequence is 17 residues long. Germline V gene lookup returns CDR1 SGHNT and CDR2 YENEEA. CDR3 nucleotide sequence: TGTGCCAGCAGCTTAGGGGAAGGCGCTAACTCCTACAATGAGCAGTTCTTC. This sequence encodes CASSLGEGANSYNEQFF.

The chain recombines TRBV29-1 with TRBJ2-5; 13 nucleotides line up with TRBD2. CDR3 length: 15 amino acids. The germline gives CDR1 SQVTM, CDR2 ANQGSEA. V was pared by 5 bases and J by 4 bases, with 7 bases of the junction left unmatched. CDR3 DNA sequence: TGCAGCGTTCGGACTAGCGGGAGCTATGCAGAGACCCAGTACTTC. Encoded protein: CSVRTSGSYAETQYF. The complete variable domain, with remaining parts taken from reference TRBV29-1 and TRBJ2-5, reads SAVISQKPSRDICQRGTSLTIQCQVDSQVTMMFWYRQQPGQSLTLIATANQGSEATYESGFVIDKFPISRPNLTFSTLTVSNMSPEDSSIYLCSVRTSGSYAETQYFGPGTRLLVL.

The V call is TRBV7-2, the J call TRBJ2-1; TRBD2 agrees at 11 bases. Per germline, CDR1 SGHTA and CDR2 FQGNSA. V lost 5 bases and J lost 8; bases outside the gene matches: 8. This CDR3 has 15 amino acids. CDR3 region: CASSRTSGSVDEQFF. The CDR3 bases are TGTGCCAGCAGCCGTACTAGCGGGAGTGTGGATGAGCAGTTCTTC.

This clonotype was observed at least ten times. CDR3: CSAARGGSRQYEQYF. DNA for the CDR3: TGCAGTGCTGCCCGGGGTGGGTCCCGGCAGTACGAGCAGTACTTC. The chain has TRBV20-1 and TRBJ2-7; a possible D gene is TRBD2 (5 bases). Germline V lookup: CDR1 DFQATT, CDR2 SNEGSKA (reference sequence). This CDR3 is built from 15 residues. V was clipped by 5 bases and J by 4 bases, with 21 bases between them.

Details on this clonotype: The junction and the germline gene differ at one end; a read error may be behind it. The rearrangement links TRBV10-3 to TRBJ2-3, with TRBD2 matching over 8 bases. CDR3 size: 19 residues. Germline-derived CDR1 and CDR2 are ENHRY and SYGVKD. The CDR3 region is CAMSEIGLAGGSGTDTQYF. In DNA, the CDR3 is TGTGCCATGAGTGAAATTGGACTGGCGGGAGGAAGTGGCACAGATACGCAGTATTTT.

Concerning this clonotype itself: A junction boundary mismatches the germline segment, possibly from a read error. V usage is TRBV29-1 and J usage is TRBJ2-3; D is perhaps TRBD1 (6 bases). CDR1 is SQVTM, CDR2 ANQGSEA, per germline. This CDR3 contains 14 residues. CDR3 region: CSVGASWRPDTQYF. In DNA, the CDR3 is TGCAGTGTGGGGGCCAGCTGGAGGCCAGATACACAGTATTTT.

Remarks on this clonotype: At one end the junction does not follow the germline gene, possibly because of a read error. The chain links TRBV6-1 to TRBJ2-5; no clear D. This CDR3 spans 14 amino acids. Germline V gives CDR1 MNHNS, CDR2 SASEGT. As DNA, the CDR3 is TGTGTCAGCAGTTATGGGCTAGTCCAAGAGACCCAGTACTTC. As protein: CVSSYGLVQETQYF.

This clonotype appeared a single time. One end of the junction does not line up with germline, which may come from a read error. The chain links TRBV28 to TRBJ1-4, with 11 bases that match TRBD1. Germline CDR1 MDHEN, CDR2 SYDVKM. The CDR3 runs to 15 residues. The CDR3 nucleotides read TGTGCAAGCAGTGGAGGGACAGGGGGTAATGAAAAACTGTTTTTT. Encoded protein: CASSGGTGGNEKLFF.

As regards this clonotype: The CDR3 end shows no conserved phenylalanine or tryptophan, and so a read error is likely. The gene calls are TRBV5-1 and TRBJ2-7; weak D call: TRBD2 (6 bases). The CDR3 is made up of 14 amino acids. Trimming removed 0 bases from V and 2 bases from J, with 9 bases in between. The germline gives CDR1 SGHRS, CDR2 YFSETQ. In DNA form, the CDR3 reads TGCGCCAGCAGCTTGGACAGCGGGCCCTACGAGCAGTACCTC. Residues: CASSLDSGPYEQYL.

In its sample, this clonotype was seen once. One end of the junction varies from germline; a read error may be responsible. The rearrangement joins TRBV15 to TRBJ2-3; TRBD1 agrees at 8 bases. Germline V CDR1 and CDR2: LNHNV, YYDKDF (reference sequence). The CDR3 sequence is 14 residues long. The CDR3 bases are TGTGCCGCCAGCAATGGACAGGGCACAGATACCCAGTATTTT. Its protein is CAASNGQGTDTQYF.

This clonotype was detected only once. This chain uses TRBV28 with TRBJ1-5; 8 bases agree with TRBD1. Losses at the gene ends were 7 bases for V and 7 bases for J; bases not matched to a gene: 9. This CDR3 has 14 amino acids. Germline V CDR1 and CDR2: MDHEN, SYDVKM. CDR3 region: CASIMTGVTQPQHF. The CDR3 nucleotides read TGTGCCAGCATTATGACAGGGGTCACCCAGCCCCAGCATTTT.

Comments on this clonotype: This is likely a read error, given that the CDR3 carries no conserved phenylalanine or tryptophan at its end. The chain is built from TRBV10-2 and TRBJ2-7; tentative D call: TRBD2 (5 bases). CDR1 WSHSY and CDR2 SAAADI come from the germline V gene. The V end was cut by 9 bases, the J end by 3 bases, with 15 bases between. This CDR3 is built from 13 residues. CDR3 protein: CASRRESHYEQYL. For the CDR3, the DNA is TGCGCCAGTCGAAGGGAGAGTCACTACGAGCAGTACCTC.

This clonotype was detected only once. Its ends do not fully match the called genes, so a read error is possible. The chain combines TRBV4-2 with TRBJ2-7, with 8 bases aligning to TRBD1. This CDR3 is built from 14 residues. Germline lookup yields CDR1 LGHNA and CDR2 YNFKEQ. The CDR3 DNA follows: TGTGCCATCAGCCAAGGTGACAGGGGCCACGTGCAATACTTC. This encodes CAISQGDRGHVQYF.

This clonotype appeared once. Here the CDR3 omits its conserved ending phenylalanine or tryptophan, so a read error is the likely source. The genes are TRBV11-2 and TRBJ2-1; D ambiguous. CDR3 length equals 15 residues. Trimming removed 5 bases at V and 5 bases at J, with 16 bases between. Germline V gene sequence: CDR1 SGHAT, CDR2 FQNNGV. The CDR3 is CASSLFGEDNNEQFL. CDR3 in DNA: TGTGCCAGCAGCCTTTTTGGGGAAGATAACAATGAGCAGTTCCTC.

Details on this clonotype: Sequence at one end of the junction differs from germline and may be a read error. The rearrangement links TRBV6-1 to TRBJ2-7; the D gene is possibly TRBD2 (6 bases). Germline assignment: CDR1 MNHNS and CDR2 SASEGT. This CDR3 comprises 13 residues. The CDR3 sequence is CGSTEGSSYEQYF. CDR3 DNA sequence: TGTGGCAGCACGGAGGGGAGCTCCTACGAGCAGTACTTC.

This clonotype was detected a few times. As the CDR3 is not closed by the conserved phenylalanine or tryptophan, this likely results from a read error. This chain links TRBV28 with TRBJ2-4; D ambiguous. The V and J ends lost 4 bases and 10 bases respectively, with 8 bases between them. In germline, CDR1 is MDHEN, CDR2 SYDVKM. The CDR3 is 11 residues long. The CDR3, as DNA: TGTGCCAGCAGTTCGGTAATTATTCAGTACATC. This sequence encodes CASSSVIIQYI.

On this clonotype: The junction shows a germline mismatch at one end, possibly a read error. The chain has TRBV11-1 and TRBJ2-1; no definite D call. The CDR3 contains 14 residues. Germline CDR1 and CDR2: SGHAT and FQDESV (reference sequence). CDR3 sequence reads: CASSSGVSNNEQSF. The CDR3 DNA sequence: TGTGCCAGCAGCTCAGGCGTGTCGAACAATGAGCAGTCCTTC. The full variable domain, with the rest looked up from reference TRBV11-1 and TRBJ2-1, is EAEVAQSPRYKITEKSQAVAFWCDPISGHATLYWYRQILGQGPELLVQFQDESVVDDSQLPKDRFSAERLKGVDSTLKIQPAELGDSAMYLCASSSGVSNNEQSFGPGTRLTVL.

This clonotype appeared once. One junction end disagrees with the germline gene, perhaps due to a read error. The rearrangement joins TRBV10-3 to TRBJ2-3, with TRBD1 identical over 8 bases. Per the germline V gene, CDR1 is ENHRY and CDR2 is SYGVKD. The CDR3 has 15 amino acids. CDR3 in amino acids: CAISAGRGRIDTQYF. CDR3 coding DNA: TGTGCCATCAGTGCTGGCAGGGGGCGCATAGATACGCAATATTTT.

Turning to this clonotype: No conserved phenylalanine or tryptophan is present at the end of the CDR3, so a read error is the likely explanation. The CDR3, as DNA: TGTGCCAGCAGTCAGTCAGGGGGCACTGAAGCTTTCTCT. This codes for CASSQSGGTEAFS. The V gene is TRBV6-1, the J gene TRBJ1-1; 7 bases agree with TRBD1. The CDR3 sequence is 13 residues long. Losses at the gene ends were 5 bases for V and 4 bases for J; bases not matched to a gene: 4. The germline V gene has CDR1 MNHNS and CDR2 SASEGT.